These 23 T cell receptor beta chains came from one sample sequenced in a study of identical twins (dated by TCRdb to the mid-2010s). Receptor libraries were prepared by 5' RACE. TCRdb shows the sequencer as Illumina HiSeq 2000. The public sequencing data were trimmed at Q25 with fastp and processed into clonotypes with MiXCR by TCRdb, which kept only in-frame beta chains. Every distinct CDR3 protein forms one entry, paired with its most common genes and DNA. The sample profile shows a few hundred thousand distinct CDR3 sequences; roughly 9% of them were found once. The ten largest make up more than 8% of the sample. Sequences were obtained from naive T cells sorted from blood. The label giving this sample's cell subset or site can be read as: cells isolated with a human naive T-cell isolation kit. The origin of the receptors is a woman in her forties or fifties in good health.

Here the CDR3 reads CASSAGTRGSTDTQYF. CDR3 DNA: TGTGCCAGCAGTGCCGGAACTAGAGGATCCACAGATACGCAGTATTTT. The chain recombines TRBV6-2 or TRBV6-3 with TRBJ2-3; a possible D gene is TRBD2 (5 bases). CDR1 MNHEY and CDR2 SVGEGT come from the germline V gene. The CDR3 runs to 16 residues. Trimming took off 5 bases at V and 2 bases at J, with 17 bases between the two ends.

There are a few counts of this clonotype. The chain joins TRBV12-3 or TRBV12-4 to TRBJ2-7; D gene ambiguous. V lost 7 bases to trimming and J lost 5 bases, with 15 bases between them. The CDR3 covers 13 residues. The CDR3 DNA reads as TGTGCCAGCATCCGGCCCAAGTCCCACGAGCAGTACGTC. As protein: CASIRPKSHEQYV.

Only a few counts were recorded for this clonotype. This rearrangement joins TRBV27 to TRBJ2-5; D is perhaps TRBD2 (5 bases). Germline-derived CDR1 and CDR2 are MNHEY and SMNVEV (reference sequence). This CDR3 contains 14 residues. V was shortened by 1 base and J by 5 bases, with 11 bases between the two germline ends. CDR3 sequence: CASSLFGGGETQYF. CDR3 DNA sequence: TGTGCCAGCAGTTTATTTGGAGGCGGGGAGACCCAGTACTTC.

This clonotype came up many times. The rearrangement joins TRBV6-1 to TRBJ2-5; D may be TRBD1 or TRBD2 (5 bases each). Trimming pared 7 bases from V and 14 bases from J, leaving 14 bases between. Germline V lookup: CDR1 MNHNS, CDR2 SASEGT. The length of the CDR3 is 10 residues. For the CDR3, the DNA is TGTGCCAGCAACCGGGACCCATCTTACTTC. Amino acid sequence: CASNRDPSYF.

V is TRBV10-3 and J is TRBJ2-5, with D hard to call. From germline, CDR1 is ENHRY and CDR2 SYGVKD. The CDR3 is made up of 15 amino acids. Trimming removed 0 bases from V and 0 bases from J, with 8 bases in between. The CDR3 nucleotides read TGTGCCATCAGTGAGTCGACCATCGACCAAGAGACCCAGTACTTC. It encodes CAISESTIDQETQYF.

This clonotype has a handful of counts. The chain employs TRBV4-1 and TRBJ2-1; D possibly corresponds to TRBD1 (6 bases). Deletions cut 0 bases from V and 10 bases from J, with 10 bases between. Germline CDR1 is MGHRA and CDR2 is YSYEKL. CDR3 length: 13 amino acids. The CDR3: CASSQEQGREQFF. In nucleotides, the CDR3 is TGCGCCAGCAGCCAAGAACAGGGTAGGGAGCAGTTCTTC.

The chain is built from TRBV4-2 and TRBJ2-3; D perhaps matches TRBD2 (7 bases). This CDR3 contains 17 residues. The V gene lost 4 bases and the J gene lost 5 bases, with 22 bases spanning the gap. Germline loops: CDR1 LGHNA, CDR2 YNFKEQ. The CDR3 sequence is CASSRGGPHNPGDTQYF. CDR3 bases: TGTGCCAGCAGCCGGGGGGGCCCTCACAACCCCGGAGATACGCAGTATTTT.

V is TRBV7-2 and J is TRBJ2-7; TRBD2 matches at 8 bases. V was clipped by 3 bases and J by 2 bases; unmatched bases: 9. The CDR3 totals 16 residues. CDR1 and CDR2 from the germline V gene are SGHTA and FQGNSA. CDR3 residues: CASSFRSGTSTYEQYF. The CDR3 DNA reads as TGTGCCAGCAGCTTCCGCTCCGGGACTAGTACCTACGAGCAGTACTTC.

This clonotype was detected only a few times. The V and J genes are TRBV12-3 or TRBV12-4 and TRBJ2-1; 7 nucleotides agree with TRBD1. The CDR3 covers 15 residues. Losses at the gene ends were 1 base for V and 5 bases for J; bases not matched to a gene: 5. The CDR3 bases are TGTGCCAGCAGTTTAGGGCAGGGGGTACACAATGAGCAGTTCTTC. This sequence encodes CASSLGQGVHNEQFF.

This clonotype was picked up many times. This chain joins TRBV5-1 and TRBJ1-1, with 7 bases lining up with TRBD1. Germline CDR1 is SGHRS and CDR2 is YFSETQ. V trimming: 3 bases; J trimming: 4 bases; junction bases outside the gene matches: 6. CDR3 length: 14 amino acids. The CDR3 nucleotides read TGCGCCAGCAGCTCCCGGTCAGGGGGCACTGAAGCTTTCTTT. This encodes CASSSRSGGTEAFF.

This clonotype came up many times. J is TRBJ1-3 and V is TRBV20-1, with TRBD1 matching over 9 bases. The germline gives CDR1 DFQATT, CDR2 SNEGSKA (reference sequence). J gave up 3 bases and V 5 bases, and 11 bases lay outside the gene matches. The CDR3 has 16 residues. CDR3 sequence reads: CSASPPGTGIGNTIYF. CDR3 coding DNA: TGCAGTGCTTCACCTCCCGGGACAGGGATTGGAAACACCATATATTTT.

This clonotype was detected many times. The V call is TRBV12-3 or TRBV12-4, the J call TRBJ2-3, with D unresolved. The CDR3 spans 14 residues. V was cut by 4 bases and J by 2 bases, with 10 bases left in between. The CDR3 nucleotides read TGTGCCAGCAGTTCCCTTCGATTCACAGATACGCAGTATTTT. The encoded protein is CASSSLRFTDTQYF.

This clonotype was recorded at least ten times. The chain joins TRBV12-3 or TRBV12-4 to TRBJ2-7; TRBD2 matches at 9 bases. The CDR3 spans 14 residues. V lost 6 bases, J lost 3 bases, and 6 bases stayed unmatched. In DNA, the CDR3 is TGTGCCAGCAGGGTAGCGGGAGTCAACTACGAGCAGTACTTC. Translation gives CASRVAGVNYEQYF.

In this sample, this clonotype turned up a few times. V usage is TRBV7-9 and J usage is TRBJ2-3, with 10 bases matching TRBD1. V was pared by 3 bases and J by 2 bases, with 11 bases of the junction left unmatched. Germline values: CDR1 SEHNR, CDR2 FQNEAQ (reference sequence). This CDR3 has 18 residues. CDR3 loop: CASSFTLGTGATTDTQYF. In DNA form, the CDR3 reads TGTGCCAGCAGCTTTACTCTGGGGACAGGGGCTACCACAGATACGCAGTATTTT.

A few counts support this clonotype. The V call is TRBV24-1, the J call TRBJ1-5; 7 bases match TRBD1. V dropped 2 bases and J dropped 4; count of bases not matched to a gene: 4. Germline CDR1 reads KGHDR; CDR2 reads SFDVKD. The CDR3 has 15 amino acids. The CDR3, as DNA: TGTGCCACCAGTGATTCGGACAGGACGAATCAGCCCCAGCATTTT. Protein product: CATSDSDRTNQPQHF.

The rearrangement joins TRBV5-6 to TRBJ2-1, with 8 bases lining up with TRBD2. This CDR3 spans 15 amino acids. Trimming cost V 4 bases and J 8 bases; bases outside gene matches: 11. Per germline, CDR1 SGHDT and CDR2 YYEEEE. CDR3 in DNA: TGTGCCAGCAGCCTGAGCGGGAGAGGTTTTCATGAGCAGTTCTTC. Translated: CASSLSGRGFHEQFF.

In its sample, this clonotype was seen a few times. This sequence joins TRBV13 and TRBJ2-1; 8 bases fit TRBD1. Losses at the gene ends were 5 bases for V and 6 bases for J; bases not matched to a gene: 3. CDR3 size: 13 residues. Looked up from germline, CDR1 is PRHDT and CDR2 is FYEKMQ (reference sequence). CDR3: CASSVGQVNEQFF. Here the CDR3 DNA reads TGTGCCAGCAGCGTGGGACAGGTCAATGAGCAGTTCTTC.

In its sample, this clonotype was seen a few times. V gene TRBV11-2 combines with J gene TRBJ2-1, with D perhaps TRBD1 (5 bases). Per the germline V gene, CDR1 is SGHAT and CDR2 is FQNNGV. V lost 4 bases, J lost 6 bases, and 16 bases lay in between. This CDR3 contains 15 residues. CDR3 sequence reads: CASSSKGAGSNEQFF. The CDR3 DNA reads as TGTGCCAGCAGCTCAAAAGGGGCAGGATCCAATGAGCAGTTCTTC.

The V call is TRBV19, the J call TRBJ2-6; D is unclear. The CDR3 loop spans 17 amino acids. Germline-derived CDR1 and CDR2 are LNHDA and SQIVND (reference sequence). V was shortened by 7 bases and J by 0 bases, with 16 bases between the two germline ends. CDR3 residues: CASKSPGVGSGANVLTF. The CDR3, as DNA: TGTGCCAGTAAGTCCCCAGGCGTCGGCTCTGGGGCCAACGTCCTGACTTTC.

The V and J genes are TRBV7-9 and TRBJ2-2, with TRBD2 matching over 9 bases. This CDR3 comprises 15 residues. V shed 8 bases, J shed 4 bases, and the junction held 8 bases outside the gene matches. Germline CDR1 is SEHNR and CDR2 is FQNEAQ (reference sequence). For the CDR3, the DNA is TGTGCCAGCCGCGGGGGGGCGGGCTCCACCGGGGAGCTGTTTTTT. It translates to CASRGGAGSTGELFF.

This rearrangement joins TRBV12-3 or TRBV12-4 to TRBJ2-1, with 7 bases fitting TRBD2. The CDR3 loop spans 15 amino acids. With 0 bases clipped from V and 8 bases from J, the junction kept 7 bases outside the gene matches. Here the CDR3 DNA reads TGTGCCAGCAGTTTAGCGGGGACCAGCGGGGATGAGCAGTTCTTC. Its translation is CASSLAGTSGDEQFF.

In its sample, this clonotype was seen many times. The rearrangement uses TRBV29-1 and TRBJ2-2; possible D gene TRBD1, 6 bases. The CDR3 length is 14 residues. Germline V CDR1 and CDR2: SQVTM, ANQGSEA. Trimming stripped 3 bases from V and 6 bases from J, with 14 bases between. In DNA form, the CDR3 reads TGCAGCGTTGAGGCAGGGGCAAGTCCCGGGGAGCTGTTTTTT. Translated, it gives CSVEAGASPGELFF.

The V gene is TRBV7-8, the J gene TRBJ2-7; D is perhaps TRBD2 (6 bases). Per the germline V gene, CDR1 is SGHVS and CDR2 is FQNEAQ. The CDR3 is made up of 13 amino acids. The ends were cut back, 0 bases at V and 6 bases at J, with 9 bases in the middle. The CDR3 bases are TGTGCCAGCAGCTTAGCGGAGGGATCCGAGCAGTACGTC. This gives the protein CASSLAEGSEQYV.